These T cell receptor beta chains were read from a single sample in a study of cytomegalovirus exposure and HLA in healthy donors. Produced via immunoSEQ multiplex PCR; TCRdb's table is partial and in-frame only. The data show around 120,000 clones, roughly 79% seen once. Source material: PBMCs. All receptors come from a middle-aged woman in good health and CMV-seronegative. The CDR3 runs from the conserved cysteine through the conserved F or W. Each record gives: J gene, V gene, CDR3 protein.

J gene: TRBJ2-1; V gene: TRBV6-6; CDR3 protein: CASSYIGAAGTGEQFF
J gene: TRBJ2-7; V gene: TRBV5-1; CDR3 protein: CASSQDIGGGEQYF
J gene: TRBJ2-1; V gene: TRBV6-4; CDR3 protein: CASSVAGTEASQFF
J gene: TRBJ1-5; V gene: TRBV28; CDR3 protein: CASSLFANNQPQHF
J gene: TRBJ1-5; V gene: TRBV2; CDR3 protein: CASSGTGDQPQHF
J gene: TRBJ2-3; V gene: TRBV5-1; CDR3 protein: CASSATLAGGADTQYF
J gene: TRBJ1-5; V gene: TRBV2; CDR3 protein: CASSVGQGSWQPQHF
J gene: TRBJ2-4; V gene: TRBV7-3; CDR3 protein: CASSYRTGGILGGKNSQYF
J gene: TRBJ1-1; V gene: TRBV5-1; CDR3 protein: CASSLDRNTEAFF
J gene: TRBJ2-7; V gene: TRBV4-1; CDR3 protein: CASSQATSSDEQYF
J gene: TRBJ1-2; V gene: TRBV5-1; CDR3 protein: CASSLEPYDSRNYGYTF
J gene: TRBJ1-1; V gene: TRBV5-1; CDR3 protein: CASSSVINTEAFF